Listed here is a single TCR beta chain. Its matching antigen is unknown. The sample is drawn from a study of T cells in Graves' hyperthyroidism and ophthalmopathy. Study details: Blood from the periphery was taken at initial diagnosis, before any treatment.

Amplification of TCR beta CDR3 regions was performed using RNA transcripts as template. When the TCR CDR3 underwent first-round RT-PCR, the HTBI primer set was used. One entry per CDR3 protein results from TCRdb running MiXCR on the multiplex PCR reads. This sample carries 700,000 to 850,000 distinct CDR3 sequences, around 40% of them seen once, and the ten largest clones take roughly 30%. Study-wide results and limits: A model of 13 V-J pairs discriminated ophthalmopathy from stable hyperthyroidism.

Used for diagnoses were clinical symptoms, serum thyroxine and TRAb, thyroid ultrasound and orbital computed tomography. Each 10 ml fresh peripheral blood draw supplied the PBMCs. The length of the CDR3 is 13 residues. V was pared by 4 bases and J by 7 bases, with 6 bases of the junction left unmatched. The germline V gene has CDR1 SGHVS and CDR2 FQNEAQ. This sequence joins TRBV7-8 and TRBJ1-2; TRBD1 agrees at 7 bases. The sample was blood. This clonotype originated in a woman in her forties with Graves' hyperthyroidism. The CDR3 is CASSSQTGSGYTF. The CDR3 nucleotides read TGTGCCAGCAGCTCACAGACAGGGAGTGGCTACACCTTC.